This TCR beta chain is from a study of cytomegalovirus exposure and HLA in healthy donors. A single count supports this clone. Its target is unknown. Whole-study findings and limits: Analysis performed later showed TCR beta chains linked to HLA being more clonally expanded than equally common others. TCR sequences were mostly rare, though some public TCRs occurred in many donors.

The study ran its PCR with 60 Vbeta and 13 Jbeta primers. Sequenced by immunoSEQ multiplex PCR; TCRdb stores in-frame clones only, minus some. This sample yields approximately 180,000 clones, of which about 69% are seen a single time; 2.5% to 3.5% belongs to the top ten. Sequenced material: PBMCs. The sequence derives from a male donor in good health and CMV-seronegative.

CDR3 nucleotide sequence: TGTGCCATCAGTGAGGTCTCCGGGACAGGGATCCATGAGCAGTTCTTC. Its translation: CAISEVSGTGIHEQFF. This chain connects TRBV10-3 to TRBJ2-1, with 9 bases that match TRBD1. V was pared by 2 bases and J by 8 bases, with 10 bases of the junction left unmatched. The germline gives CDR1 ENHRY, CDR2 SYGVKD. This CDR3 contains 16 residues.